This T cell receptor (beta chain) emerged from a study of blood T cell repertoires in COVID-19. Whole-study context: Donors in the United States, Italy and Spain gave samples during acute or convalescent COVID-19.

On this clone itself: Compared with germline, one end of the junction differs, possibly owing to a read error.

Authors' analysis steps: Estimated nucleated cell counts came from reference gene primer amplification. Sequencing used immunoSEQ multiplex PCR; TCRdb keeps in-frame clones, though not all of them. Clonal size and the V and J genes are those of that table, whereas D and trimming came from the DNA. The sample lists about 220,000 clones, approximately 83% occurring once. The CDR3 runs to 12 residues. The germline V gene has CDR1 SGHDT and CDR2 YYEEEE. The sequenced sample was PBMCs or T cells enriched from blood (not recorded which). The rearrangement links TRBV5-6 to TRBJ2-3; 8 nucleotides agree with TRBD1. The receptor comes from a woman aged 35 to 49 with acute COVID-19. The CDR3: CASSDRGSEPDF. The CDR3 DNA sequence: TGTGCCAGCAGCGACAGGGGATCTGAGCCGGATTTT.